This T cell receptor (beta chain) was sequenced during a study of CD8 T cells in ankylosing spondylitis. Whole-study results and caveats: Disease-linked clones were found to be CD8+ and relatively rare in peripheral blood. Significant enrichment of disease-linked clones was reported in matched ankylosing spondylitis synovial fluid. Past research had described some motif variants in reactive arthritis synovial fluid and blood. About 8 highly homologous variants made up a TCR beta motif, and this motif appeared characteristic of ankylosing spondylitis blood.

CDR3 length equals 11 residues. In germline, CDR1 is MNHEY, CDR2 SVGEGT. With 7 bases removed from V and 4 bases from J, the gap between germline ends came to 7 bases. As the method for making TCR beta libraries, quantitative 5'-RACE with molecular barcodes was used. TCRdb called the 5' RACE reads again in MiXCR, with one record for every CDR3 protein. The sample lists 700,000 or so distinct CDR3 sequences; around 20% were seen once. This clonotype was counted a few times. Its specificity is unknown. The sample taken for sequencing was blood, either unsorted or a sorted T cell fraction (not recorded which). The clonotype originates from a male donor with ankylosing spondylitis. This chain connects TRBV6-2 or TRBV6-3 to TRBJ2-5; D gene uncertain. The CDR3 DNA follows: TGTGCCAGCACCAAACGAGAGACCCAGTACTTC. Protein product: CASTKRETQYF.